Below are 11 T cell receptor beta chains sequenced from a single sample in a study of regulatory T cells in long-lasting Graves disease. Time point noted: persistent/refractory GD, antithyroid drugs over 5 years with positive TRAb. From RNA extracted from PBMCs, the TCR library was made. Relying on iRepertoire HTBI primers and Arm-PCR of CDR3 regions, the team built TCR beta libraries. From the multiplex PCR reads, TCRdb called clonotypes with MiXCR, one entry per CDR3 protein. Of almost 350,000 distinct CDR3 sequences listed, about 20% are singletons. Here the sequenced sample was peripheral blood mononuclear cells (PBMCs), taken when the disease was refractory, from a patient treated with antithyroid drugs. These receptors were collected from a female donor with Graves disease.

This clonotype has ten or more counts. The chain couples TRBV12-3 or TRBV12-4 to TRBJ2-7; D perhaps matches TRBD2 (6 bases). There are 15 residues in the CDR3. Deletions cut 5 bases from V and 0 bases from J, with 14 bases between. The CDR3 DNA reads as TGTGCCAGCAGTCGGGGAGGAGGGGCCTCCTACGAGCAGTACTTC. It is translated as CASSRGGGASYEQYF.

This clonotype was detected a few times. The chain carries TRBV12-3 or TRBV12-4 and TRBJ1-6, with D perhaps matching TRBD1 (6 bases). The CDR3 is 13 residues long. The V and J ends lost 7 bases and 5 bases respectively, with 9 bases between them. The CDR3 nucleotides are TGTGCCAGCAACAGGGTCGATAATTCACCCCTCCACTTT. It yields the protein CASNRVDNSPLHF.

V gene TRBV11-3 combines with J gene TRBJ2-7; D tentatively reads TRBD1 or TRBD2 (6 bases each). Trimming cost V 3 bases and J 2 bases, with 14 bases left between them. Germline CDR1 SGHNT, CDR2 YENEEA. The CDR3 runs 15 residues. The CDR3 spells CASSFRGAGAYEQYF. In DNA form, the CDR3 reads TGTGCCAGCAGCTTTAGGGGGGCCGGGGCCTACGAGCAGTACTTC.

This clonotype was found many times. The chain uses TRBV28 and TRBJ2-7; 7 bases agree with TRBD1. The CDR3 has 18 residues. With 4 bases clipped from V and 2 bases from J, the junction kept 17 bases outside the gene matches. The germline gives CDR1 MDHEN, CDR2 SYDVKM. The DNA of the CDR3 is TGTGCCAGCAGTTATGCCCCCCGACTCCGGGACAGTCCCTACGAGCAGTACTTC. This translates into CASSYAPRLRDSPYEQYF.

This chain connects TRBV10-3 to TRBJ1-1; D ambiguous. The V gene lost 4 bases and the J gene lost 0 bases, with 6 bases spanning the gap. In germline, CDR1 is ENHRY, CDR2 SYGVKD. The CDR3 spans 13 residues. CDR3 nucleotide sequence: TGTGCCATCAGTGTTCTGATGAACACTGAAGCTTTCTTT. Amino acids: CAISVLMNTEAFF.

On this clonotype itself: A much larger clone sits a single nucleotide away, making a read error possible. The V and J genes are TRBV6-9 and TRBJ2-6; either TRBD1 or TRBD2 may fit D (5 bases each). V lost 3 bases to trimming and J lost 1 base, with 19 bases between them. The CDR3 sequence is 19 residues long. Germline loops: CDR1 MNHGY, CDR2 SVAAGI. CDR3 residues: CASSYLRGDVLSGANVLTF. Written as DNA, the CDR3 is TGTGCCAGCAGTTACTTGAGAGGGGACGTTTTATCTGGGGCCAACGTCCTGACTTTC.

The chain couples TRBV10-3 to TRBJ1-1; D not certain. V lost 6 bases and J 1 base, leaving 12 bases between the germline ends. Germline assignment: CDR1 ENHRY and CDR2 SYGVKD. The CDR3 is 14 amino acids. CDR3 in amino acids: CAIRDLRENTEAFF. The CDR3 DNA sequence: TGTGCCATCAGGGATTTGAGAGAGAACACTGAAGCTTTCTTT.

This clonotype was recorded many times. The CDR3 loop is CASRREPSLTYNSPLHF. The DNA of the CDR3 is TGTGCCAGCAGACGCGAGCCATCTTTGACCTATAATTCACCCCTCCACTTT. J is TRBJ1-6 and V is TRBV6-1; D is ambiguous. Trimming removed 6 bases from V and 2 bases from J, with 17 bases in between. This CDR3 spans 17 amino acids. Germline CDR1 MNHNS, CDR2 SASEGT.

This clonotype was observed a few times. The chain recombines TRBV30 with TRBJ1-1; TRBD1 might be the D (6 bases). The CDR3 length is 10 residues. V lost 7 bases to trimming and J lost 11 bases, with 14 bases between them. Germline assignment: CDR1 GTSNPN and CDR2 SVGIG (reference sequence). This CDR3 reads CALRGGVAFF. The CDR3 DNA follows: TGTGCCTTAAGGGGGGGGGTGGCTTTCTTT.

A word on this clonotype: In this CDR3 the conserved last residue, phenylalanine or tryptophan, is missing, so a read error is likely. The DNA is left out, because the CDR3 cannot be placed on it with certainty; the CDR3 is given as TCRdb lists it. The V and J genes are TRBV6-2 or TRBV6-3 and TRBJ2-6. Germline values: CDR1 MNHEY, CDR2 SVGEGT. The CDR3 spans 8 amino acids, including both terminal residues. The CDR3 reads CASSSYSR.

This clonotype has more than one count but fewer than ten. This chain connects TRBV9 to TRBJ1-5; the D is unclear. Trimming removed 0 bases at V and 6 bases at J, with 7 bases between. The CDR3 has 13 residues. Germline CDR1 SGDLS, CDR2 YYNGEE. CDR3 in amino acids: CASSVDEGQPQHF. CDR3 DNA: TGTGCCAGCAGCGTAGATGAGGGTCAGCCCCAGCATTTT. Variable domain in full (rest from reference TRBV9 and TRBJ1-5): DSGVTQTPKHLITATGQRVTLRCSPRSGDLSVYWYQQSLDQGLQFLIQYYNGEERAKGNILERFSAQQFPDLHSELNLSSLELGDSALYFCASSVDEGQPQHFGDGTRLSIL.